Shown below are 16 T cell receptor beta chains from a single sample sequenced in a study of blood T cell repertoires in COVID-19. Some clones are missing from TCRdb's copy, which holds only in-frame ones; the method was immunoSEQ multiplex PCR. This sample has 40,000 to 50,000 clones, with approximately 86% found just once. The specimen was peripheral blood. The receptors were gathered from a man aged 50-59 years with active COVID-19.

The gene calls are TRBV5-4 and TRBJ2-1; 9 bases match TRBD1. V shed 4 bases and J 0 bases; nucleotides not matched to a gene: 5. CDR1 SGHNT and CDR2 YYREEE come from the germline V gene (reference sequence). The CDR3 totals 16 residues. This chain's CDR3 is CASSETGQGSYNEQFF. DNA for the CDR3: TGTGCCAGCAGCGAGACGGGACAGGGCTCCTACAATGAGCAGTTCTTC.

The chain combines TRBV7-2 with TRBJ1-1; 7 bases align to TRBD1. Germline V gene sequence: CDR1 SGHTA, CDR2 FQGNSA. The trim removed 3 bases at V and 6 bases at J, leaving 7 bases unmatched. The CDR3 runs to 14 residues. The CDR3 DNA reads TGTGCCAGCAGCTTGACAGGGAGAGGGGCTGAAGCTTTCTTT. It codes for CASSLTGRGAEAFF.

This chain joins TRBV19 and TRBJ2-7, with 11 bases identical to TRBD1. The CDR3 consists of 14 residues. In germline, CDR1 is LNHDA, CDR2 SQIVND (reference sequence). J was trimmed by 2 bases and V by 6 bases; bases with no gene match: 3. CDR3 coding DNA: TGTGCCAGTAGGCCGGGACAGGGGGCCTACGAGCAGTACTTC. Its translation: CASRPGQGAYEQYF. The full variable domain, completed using reference TRBV19 and TRBJ2-7, is DGGITQSPKYLFRKEGQNVTLSCEQNLNHDAMYWYRQDPGQGLRLIYYSQIVNDFQKGDIAEGYSVSREKKESFPLTVTSAQKNPTAFYLCASRPGQGAYEQYFGPGTRLTVT.

This clone appeared once. This rearrangement joins TRBV7-8 to TRBJ1-5; no firm D call. Trimming stripped 2 bases from V and 6 bases from J, with 8 bases between. This CDR3 is built from 13 residues. In germline, CDR1 is SGHVS, CDR2 FQNEAQ. DNA for the CDR3: TGTGCCAGCAGCTTAACGGGAATTCAGCCCCAGCATTTT. Translating gives CASSLTGIQPQHF.

The genes are TRBV24-1 and TRBJ1-2; 8 bases line up with TRBD1. Germline V CDR1 and CDR2: KGHDR, SFDVKD. Trimming took 3 bases from V and 6 from J; bases not matched to a gene: 11. CDR3 length equals 16 residues. Written as DNA, the CDR3 is TGTGCCACCAGTGATAATCGACAGGGGCGCTATGATGGCTACACCTTC. This encodes CATSDNRQGRYDGYTF.

CDR3 DNA: TGTGCCAGCTCACCGTTATCTGGGGGGACGAACACCGGGGAGCTGTTTTTT. Residues: CASSPLSGGTNTGELFF. The chain is built from TRBV18 and TRBJ2-2; a weak D match, TRBD2 (6 bases). V was clipped by 3 bases and J by 0 bases, with 14 bases between them. Per the germline V gene, CDR1 is KGHSH and CDR2 is LQKENI. The CDR3 is 17 amino acids.

This chain uses TRBV6-2 or TRBV6-3 with TRBJ2-5; 8 nucleotides match TRBD2. The V and J ends lost 2 bases and 5 bases, in that order; junction bases with no gene match: 7. The CDR3 is made up of 15 amino acids. In germline, CDR1 is MNHEY, CDR2 SVGEGT. The CDR3 sequence is CASSYERGSKETQYF. The CDR3 region has the DNA TGTGCCAGCAGTTACGAGCGGGGGAGCAAGGAGACCCAGTACTTC.

For the CDR3, the DNA is TGCGCCAGCAGCCACCGCCGGGGAGGGGAAACTAACACCGGGGAGCTGTTTTTT. Encoded protein: CASSHRRGGETNTGELFF. J is TRBJ2-2 and V is TRBV4-3; 7 bases match TRBD2. Per germline, CDR1 LGHNA and CDR2 YSLEER. With V trimmed by 3 bases and J by 2 bases, 12 bases remained unmatched. The CDR3 contains 18 residues.

The chain links TRBV3-1 (or the pseudogene TRBV3-2) to TRBJ2-1, with 15 bases aligning to TRBD2. Trimming at V came to 8 bases and at J to 3 bases, leaving 2 bases not matched to a gene. CDR1 and CDR2 (germline): LGHDT, YNNKEL (reference sequence). There are 15 residues in the CDR3. The CDR3 DNA sequence: TGTGCCAGCGGGGGACTAGCGGGGGGCTACAATGAGCAGTTCTTC. This sequence encodes CASGGLAGGYNEQFF.

J is TRBJ2-1 and V is TRBV28, with 10 bases that match TRBD2. CDR3 size: 16 residues. CDR1 is MDHEN and CDR2 is SYDVKM in the germline V gene. V shed 4 bases and J 0 bases; nucleotides not matched to a gene: 3. The CDR3 loop is CASSSSGGVSYNEQFF. For the CDR3, the DNA is TGTGCCAGCAGTTCTAGCGGGGGCGTCTCCTACAATGAGCAGTTCTTC.

This rearrangement joins TRBV19 to TRBJ1-5; D is undetermined. Trimming took 6 bases from V and 7 from J, leaving 16 bases between them. CDR3 length: 14 residues. CDR1 is LNHDA, CDR2 SQIVND, per germline (reference sequence). In DNA form, the CDR3 reads TGTGCCAGTAGAGCAAACGGAGCCAGCCAGCCCCAGCATTTT. Its protein is CASRANGASQPQHF.

The J gene is TRBJ2-1, the V gene TRBV5-1, with a possible D match to TRBD1 (5 bases). Germline V gene sequence: CDR1 SGHRS, CDR2 YFSETQ. V lost 4 bases to trimming and J lost 9 bases, with 11 bases between them. This CDR3 spans 12 amino acids. CDR3 amino acids: CASSLGVTEQFF. The DNA for the CDR3 is TGCGCCAGCAGCCTAGGGGTTACTGAGCAGTTCTTC.

The V and J genes are TRBV12-3 or TRBV12-4 and TRBJ2-2, with D maybe TRBD2 (5 bases). V lost 7 bases to trimming and J lost 5 bases, with 11 bases between them. The CDR3 is 13 residues long. The CDR3 reads CASKRGGTGELFF. The CDR3, as DNA: TGTGCCAGCAAGCGCGGAGGAACCGGGGAGCTGTTTTTT.

V gene TRBV7-9 combines with J gene TRBJ2-3; possible D gene TRBD1, 6 bases. V was pared by 2 bases and J by 0 bases, with 6 bases between. Germline CDR1 reads SEHNR; CDR2 reads FQNEAQ (reference sequence). The CDR3 covers 14 residues. CDR3 region: CASSLTGSTDTQYF. The CDR3 DNA reads as TGTGCCAGCAGCTTAACAGGGAGCACAGATACGCAGTATTTT.

The CDR3 DNA follows: TGTGCCAGCAGGATAACCTGGGGACTAGCGGGAAAGAACACCGGGGAGCTGTTTTTT. Its translation: CASRITWGLAGKNTGELFF. The chain joins TRBV7-6 to TRBJ2-2; TRBD2 aligns across 13 bases. The CDR3 runs to 19 residues. V lost 6 bases, J lost 1 base, and 11 bases stayed unmatched. CDR1 SGHVS and CDR2 FNYEAQ come from the germline V gene.

The rearrangement links TRBV19 to TRBJ1-1, with TRBD1 matching 7 bases. The CDR3 covers 13 residues. The V segment lost 6 bases and the J segment 7 bases; nucleotides outside the gene matches: 8. The V gene's germline CDR1 is LNHDA and CDR2 SQIVND (reference sequence). CDR3 region: CASSYRGTHEAFF. The CDR3 region has the DNA TGTGCCAGTAGCTACAGGGGCACCCATGAAGCTTTCTTT. The variable domain in full, with the rest retrieved from reference TRBV19 and TRBJ1-1, is DGGITQSPKYLFRKEGQNVTLSCEQNLNHDAMYWYRQDPGQGLRLIYYSQIVNDFQKGDIAEGYSVSREKKESFPLTVTSAQKNPTAFYLCASSYRGTHEAFFGQGTRLTVV.